This record concerns one TCR beta chain sequence. Its antigen is still unknown. These data originate in a study of beta chain features in type 1 diabetes. Findings and limits, study-wide: Moderately but significantly shorter TCRB CDR3s were found in Type 1 diabetes patients in all four CD4+ subsets. The naive, central memory and Treg TCRB repertoires looked more alike in patients than they did in healthy donors.

The study reverse transcribed the entire isolated RNA, so it sequenced expressed TCRB transcripts. Measured with immunoSEQ multiplex PCR; TCRdb has only the in-frame clones, and not every one. The profile shows 37,000 or so clones, over 45% of them singletons. Trimming left V 1 base short and J 13 bases short, with 17 bases between. The germline V gene encodes CDR1 MGHDK and CDR2 SYGVNS. The CDR3 loop spans 15 amino acids. Populations isolated by sorting all had purity greater than 95%. The gene calls are TRBV25-1 and TRBJ1-6; D possibly corresponds to TRBD1 (5 bases). This clonotype was sampled from a woman under 30 in good health. Sequencing was performed on central memory CD4+ T cells from blood. DNA of the CDR3: TGTGCCAGCAGTGAATCGCGGTCAGGGTGGGGTCCCCTCCACTTT. It encodes CASSESRSGWGPLHF.